These T cell receptor beta chains were read from a single sample in a study of graft-versus-host responses after intestinal transplantation. What these receptors recognize is not known. Measured with immunoSEQ multiplex PCR; TCRdb has only the in-frame clones, and not every one. The table lists approximately 79,000 clones, around 80% of them singletons. The source material was unstimulated CD4+ T cells sorted from spleen or lymph node cells, sampled before intestinal transplant. These receptors originate from a human donor who received an intestinal transplant. Both conserved end residues are part of each CDR3.

TRBV28	TRBJ1-2	CASSLQGRGYTF
TRBV2	TRBJ1-1	CASSSRAQRTEAFF
TRBV7-8	TRBJ2-3	CASSFNRQGADTQYF
TRBV11-2	TRBJ1-4	CASSGLTGEKLFF
TRBV28	TRBJ1-5	CASSAGTYYQPQHF
TRBV7-9	TRBJ2-2	CASTPGRLAGGNTGELFF
TRBV9	TRBJ2-1	CASSVGLAGSYSYNEQFF
TRBV6-5	TRBJ2-5	CASSYRLAGGETQYF
TRBV18	TRBJ1-5	CASSPGQSNQPQHF
TRBV4-1	TRBJ2-7	CASSRDRWDKSYEQYF
TRBV29-1	TRBJ1-6	CSVKTGYNSPLHF
TRBV28	TRBJ1-5	CASSRFYRGRIQPQHF
TRBV7-9	TRBJ2-3	CASSLASGGGTDTQYF
TRBV4-1	TRBJ2-1	CASSQDPYPTTGESNEQFF
TRBV5-4	TRBJ1-4	CASSSFSGDGRRTNEKLFF
TRBV29-1	TRBJ2-7	CSASAGLAIPEQYF
TRBV28	TRBJ1-6	CASSLDPGQGKGGNSPLHF
TRBV5-6	TRBJ2-1	CASSLVPRGALNEQFF
TRBV7-6	TRBJ1-3	CASSLVEGALSGNTIYF
TRBV5-1	TRBJ2-7	CASSLVVGADYEQYF
TRBV2	TRBJ2-5	CAAPGTGGLETQYF
TRBV18	TRBJ2-6	CASSRQGAGANVLTF
TRBV5-1	TRBJ1-1	CASSTSGGPLATEAFF
TRBV5-1	TRBJ2-1	CASMPSAFVNEQFF
TRBV5-5	TRBJ2-1	CASSLGQVSSYNEQFF
TRBV19	TRBJ2-1	CASSPMGGTGNNEQFF
TRBV2	TRBJ1-4	CASSETRGTNEKLFF
TRBV25-1	TRBJ2-3	CASSEHRGSTDTQYF
TRBV4-1	TRBJ1-1	CASSQKVLRDRGNTEAFF
TRBV28	TRBJ2-1	CASRSINPNEQFF
TRBV28	TRBJ2-1	CASSPRDRGFNEQFF
TRBV7-8	TRBJ2-7	CASSLDSGGALQYF
TRBV6-5	TRBJ2-3	CASRRVFRGDTQYF
TRBV7-2	TRBJ2-7	CASSQSGTTVYEQYF
TRBV5-5	TRBJ1-2	CASSLAGFPIGYTF
TRBV11-3	TRBJ2-7	CASSLAGTLYEQYF
TRBV11-1	TRBJ2-2	CASSTGGELFF
TRBV5-1	TRBJ2-2	CASSLEGVLTGELFF
TRBV2	TRBJ1-1	CASDLDRVATEAFF
TRBV2	TRBJ2-2	CASSSGTGEFTGELFF
TRBV12-5	TRBJ1-1	CASGREGVAFF
TRBV6-6	TRBJ2-7	CASSPSGLASYEQYF
TRBV5-1	TRBJ1-3	CASSGTGDRRGNTIYF
TRBV5-6	TRBJ1-2	CASSLTGVLSGYTF
TRBV11-2	TRBJ2-5	CASSHPGTQYF
TRBV18	TRBJ2-3	CASSPLVGVTDTQYF
TRBV5-6	TRBJ2-5	CASSRPPGQGRETQYF
TRBV2	TRBJ1-2	CASRARGWYGYTF
TRBV7-2	TRBJ2-7	CASSLVDEQYF
TRBV25-1	TRBJ2-7	CASSRLAGQQYF
TRBV5-6	TRBJ2-7	CASSRRDRGKAYEQYF
TRBV7-9	TRBJ1-1	CASSSPRTNTEAFF
TRBV11-3	TRBJ2-1	CASSLRGSYNEQFF
TRBV7-9	TRBJ1-5	CASSLVPGGGPNNQPQHF
TRBV6-4	TRBJ2-7	CASSDPELAGINEQYF
TRBV7-9	TRBJ1-5	CASSTTGVHSNQPQHF
TRBV7-9	TRBJ2-7	CASSLGRSGVTYEQYF
TRBV18	TRBJ1-5	CASSSQEYSNQPQHF
TRBV18	TRBJ2-1	CASSPLTPGQGFNEQFF
TRBV2	TRBJ1-5	CASSETTGTGAGQPQHF